This T cell receptor beta chain was captured by sequencing in a study of OX40 agonist ivuxolimab in advanced cancers. Profiled with immunoSEQ multiplex PCR; TCRdb holds only in-frame clones, not every one. The sample lists about 79,000 clones; about 95% were seen once. CDR1 and CDR2 from the germline V gene are SGHVS and FQNEAQ. The trim removed 1 base at V and 3 bases at J, leaving 4 bases unmatched. The CDR3 has 17 amino acids. The chain joins TRBV7-8 to TRBJ1-6; 9 nucleotides match TRBD1. Specimen: CD4+ or CD8+ T cells sorted from blood, collected in a trial of the OX40 agonist ivuxolimab. This receptor was taken from an adult with an advanced solid tumor such as melanoma, head and neck, liver or kidney cancer. CDR3 sequence (DNA): TGTGCCAGCAGCTTAGGGGGGACAGGGAACTATAATTCACCCCTCCACTTT. Translation gives CASSLGGTGNYNSPLHF.